A selection of T cell receptor beta chains follows, all from one sample in a study of blood T cells in healthy people across ages. In TCRdb, the 5' RACE reads were re-called with MiXCR into one record per CDR3 protein. Among roughly 1,100,000 distinct CDR3 sequences listed, under 30% were seen once. This sample also appeared in a second study, on T cells of mothers and their children.

Sequenced: blood. The receptors were gathered from a girl aged 2 to 9 in good health. The CDR3 runs from the conserved cysteine through the conserved F or W. Fields, in order: V gene, D gene, J gene, clone size, CDR3 DNA, CDR3 protein. A D gene is named only where the DNA matches it firmly. The size entry is marked missing in some rows and otherwise reads once, few, many or a size class.

v_gene: TRBV9
d_gene: NA
j_gene: TRBJ2-1
abundance: NA
CDR3nt: TGTGCCAGCAGCGTAGACGGCACCAATGAGCAGTTCTTC
CDR3aa: CASSVDGTNEQFF

v_gene: TRBV29-1
d_gene: TRBD1
j_gene: TRBJ2-5
abundance: few
CDR3nt: TGCAGCGTTGAAAACGGACAGGGGGCTCAAGAGACCCAGTACTTC
CDR3aa: CSVENGQGAQETQYF

v_gene: TRBV7-8
d_gene: NA
j_gene: TRBJ2-3
abundance: NA
CDR3nt: TGTGCCAGCAGCTCACGGGGGAGCACAGGCACAGATACGCAGTATTTT
CDR3aa: CASSSRGSTGTDTQYF

v_gene: TRBV28
d_gene: NA
j_gene: TRBJ2-1
abundance: once
CDR3nt: TGTGCCAGCAGGACCGGGAAGAGCTCCTACAATGAGCAGTTCTTC
CDR3aa: CASRTGKSSYNEQFF

v_gene: TRBV7-2
d_gene: TRBD1
j_gene: TRBJ2-4
abundance: few
CDR3nt: TGTGCCAGCAGCCGGATCCGGGACAGGAGGAACATTCAGTACTTC
CDR3aa: CASSRIRDRRNIQYF

v_gene: TRBV6-1
d_gene: NA
j_gene: TRBJ2-1
abundance: once
CDR3nt: TGTGCCAGCAGTGAAGCGCAAGCGGTCTACAATGAGCAGTTCTTC
CDR3aa: CASSEAQAVYNEQFF

v_gene: TRBV12-3/TRBV12-4
d_gene: TRBD1
j_gene: TRBJ2-4
abundance: few
CDR3nt: TGTGCCAGCAGCCCCACAGGGGGCGTCGTCAAAAACATTCAGTACTTC
CDR3aa: CASSPTGGVVKNIQYF

v_gene: TRBV2
d_gene: NA
j_gene: TRBJ1-6
abundance: few
CDR3nt: TGTGCCAGCCACCCGGGAGATTTAGGGTCACCCCTCCACTTT
CDR3aa: CASHPGDLGSPLHF

v_gene: TRBV27
d_gene: NA
j_gene: TRBJ2-7
abundance: NA
CDR3nt: TGTGCCAGGCACTGCAGGGGAGGTGAGTACGAGCAGTACTTC
CDR3aa: CARHCRGGEYEQYF

v_gene: TRBV10-3
d_gene: TRBD2
j_gene: TRBJ2-7
abundance: NA
CDR3nt: TGTGCCATCAGTGAGTCGATTCGGGGGGGGCTCTCCTACGAGCAGTACTTC
CDR3aa: CAISESIRGGLSYEQYF

v_gene: TRBV29-1
d_gene: NA
j_gene: TRBJ2-1
abundance: NA
CDR3nt: TGCAGCGTAGGACTCAACCCTTCCTACAATGAGCAGTTCTTC
CDR3aa: CSVGLNPSYNEQFF

v_gene: TRBV12-3/TRBV12-4
d_gene: TRBD2
j_gene: TRBJ2-3
abundance: NA
CDR3nt: TGTGCCAGCAGTGTGGCGGGGGAAGATACGCAGTATTTT
CDR3aa: CASSVAGEDTQYF

v_gene: TRBV19
d_gene: TRBD1
j_gene: TRBJ1-2
abundance: NA
CDR3nt: TGTGCCAGTAGTATCGTATGGAATCCGGGGACAGGGTTCTATGGCTACACCTTC
CDR3aa: CASSIVWNPGTGFYGYTF

v_gene: TRBV29-1
d_gene: NA
j_gene: TRBJ1-1
abundance: NA
CDR3nt: TGCAGCGTTGAAAGCATATGGTCGGACACTGAAGCTTTCTTT
CDR3aa: CSVESIWSDTEAFF

v_gene: TRBV7-2
d_gene: NA
j_gene: TRBJ1-1
abundance: NA
CDR3nt: TGTGCCAGCAGCCCGCGGGGATACATGAACACTGAAGCTTTCTTT
CDR3aa: CASSPRGYMNTEAFF

v_gene: TRBV28
d_gene: NA
j_gene: TRBJ2-1
abundance: NA
CDR3nt: TGTGCCAGCAGTCAAAGCGAACAAAGGAGCTCCTACGAGCAGTATTTC
CDR3aa: CASSQSEQRSSYEQYF

v_gene: TRBV7-9
d_gene: TRBD2
j_gene: TRBJ2-3
abundance: few
CDR3nt: TGTGCCAGCAGCTTTAGCGGGATTACAGATACGCAGTATTTT
CDR3aa: CASSFSGITDTQYF

v_gene: TRBV20-1
d_gene: NA
j_gene: TRBJ2-5
abundance: few
CDR3nt: TGCAGTGCTAGTGGGAATCGTCGTTTGGGGCAAGAGACCCAGTACTTC
CDR3aa: CSASGNRRLGQETQYF

v_gene: TRBV7-3
d_gene: NA
j_gene: TRBJ2-1
abundance: few
CDR3nt: TGTGCCAGCAGCTCAGCTCCGGGACTTAAGTACAATGAGCAGTTCTTC
CDR3aa: CASSSAPGLKYNEQFF

v_gene: TRBV9
d_gene: NA
j_gene: TRBJ1-1
abundance: few
CDR3nt: TGTGCCAGCAGCGTAGTTTCCTCGGGTTTGGAAGCTTTCTTT
CDR3aa: CASSVVSSGLEAFF

v_gene: TRBV5-1
d_gene: TRBD1
j_gene: TRBJ2-7
abundance: few
CDR3nt: TGCGCCAGTTCAAAGTTCGGGACAGAGGGGGCCTACGAGCAGTACTTC
CDR3aa: CASSKFGTEGAYEQYF

v_gene: TRBV7-8
d_gene: NA
j_gene: TRBJ2-7
abundance: few
CDR3nt: TGTGCCAGCAGCTTGGGCGGGGGCTCTGGGCAGTACTTC
CDR3aa: CASSLGGGSGQYF

v_gene: TRBV28
d_gene: NA
j_gene: TRBJ2-5
abundance: few
CDR3nt: TGTGCCAGCAGCCGAAACATGGGCATGGGCGAGACCCAGTACTTC
CDR3aa: CASSRNMGMGETQYF

v_gene: TRBV9
d_gene: NA
j_gene: TRBJ2-1
abundance: NA
CDR3nt: TGTGCCAGCAGCGATAACCTCGGGACAACCATATCCTTC
CDR3aa: CASSDNLGTTISF

v_gene: TRBV28
d_gene: TRBD2
j_gene: TRBJ2-7
abundance: few
CDR3nt: TGTGCCAGCAGTTCCAGAAGACTAGCGGGACCTGAGCCCTACGAGCAGTACTTC
CDR3aa: CASSSRRLAGPEPYEQYF

v_gene: TRBV5-1
d_gene: NA
j_gene: TRBJ2-1
abundance: few
CDR3nt: TGCGCCAGCAGCTTCCCGCAGTACAATGAGCAGTTCTTC
CDR3aa: CASSFPQYNEQFF

v_gene: TRBV9
d_gene: TRBD1
j_gene: TRBJ2-7
abundance: many
CDR3nt: TGTGCCAGCAGCGAACACGACAGGGGGATATCATACGAGCAGTACTTC
CDR3aa: CASSEHDRGISYEQYF

v_gene: TRBV7-9
d_gene: TRBD1
j_gene: TRBJ1-2
abundance: NA
CDR3nt: TGTGCCACCCCCGAATCGGTAGGGGGCAGAGAAGGCTACACCTTC
CDR3aa: CATPESVGGREGYTF

v_gene: TRBV28
d_gene: TRBD2
j_gene: TRBJ2-5
abundance: NA
CDR3nt: TGTGCCAGCAACAGCGGGAGTGTGGAGACCCAGTACTTC
CDR3aa: CASNSGSVETQYF

v_gene: TRBV7-2
d_gene: NA
j_gene: TRBJ2-7
abundance: few
CDR3nt: TGTGCCAGCAGCTTTCCCGACAGCTTTAGGGACGAGCAGTACTTC
CDR3aa: CASSFPDSFRDEQYF

v_gene: TRBV9
d_gene: NA
j_gene: TRBJ2-3
abundance: few
CDR3nt: TGTGCCAGCAGCGGGGGCACAGGTACGCAGTATTTT
CDR3aa: CASSGGTGTQYF

v_gene: TRBV20-1
d_gene: TRBD2
j_gene: TRBJ2-3
abundance: NA
CDR3nt: TGCAGTGCTTTTCAGGGACTAAACACAGATACGCAGTATTTT
CDR3aa: CSAFQGLNTDTQYF

v_gene: TRBV28
d_gene: NA
j_gene: TRBJ1-5
abundance: NA
CDR3nt: TGTGCCAGCAGTGCCCCAGGGGTTGGATATCAGCCCCAGCATTTT
CDR3aa: CASSAPGVGYQPQHF

v_gene: TRBV7-2
d_gene: NA
j_gene: TRBJ2-5
abundance: many
CDR3nt: TGTGCCAGCAGCTTATTGGGGGGGCGAGAGACCCAGTACTTC
CDR3aa: CASSLLGGRETQYF

v_gene: TRBV20-1
d_gene: TRBD1
j_gene: TRBJ1-2
abundance: NA
CDR3nt: TGCAGTGCTAGAGATGTCGGGACAGGGGATAACTATGGCTACACCTTC
CDR3aa: CSARDVGTGDNYGYTF

v_gene: TRBV7-6
d_gene: TRBD1
j_gene: TRBJ1-1
abundance: NA
CDR3nt: TGTGCCAGCAGCCCAAGGACAGGGACTACGAACACCGAAGCTTTCTTT
CDR3aa: CASSPRTGTTNTEAFF

v_gene: TRBV29-1
d_gene: NA
j_gene: TRBJ2-5
abundance: few
CDR3nt: TGCAGCGTTGTACCGACATTAAGAGGGGAGACCCAGTACTTC
CDR3aa: CSVVPTLRGETQYF

v_gene: TRBV19
d_gene: NA
j_gene: TRBJ1-6
abundance: few
CDR3nt: TGTGCCAGTAGTACGGGACAACCTGAATCACCCCTCCACTTT
CDR3aa: CASSTGQPESPLHF

v_gene: TRBV28
d_gene: TRBD2
j_gene: TRBJ2-1
abundance: few
CDR3nt: TGTGCCAGCAGTCCTGGACTAGCGGAATACAATGAGCAGTTCTTC
CDR3aa: CASSPGLAEYNEQFF

v_gene: TRBV20-1
d_gene: TRBD1
j_gene: TRBJ1-2
abundance: NA
CDR3nt: TGCAGTGCTAGCATACAGGGGGCGCAAGGCTACACCTTC
CDR3aa: CSASIQGAQGYTF

v_gene: TRBV28
d_gene: TRBD1
j_gene: TRBJ2-7
abundance: few
CDR3nt: TGTGCCAGCAGTTTTGGTATGGGACAGGGGTACGAGCAGTACTTC
CDR3aa: CASSFGMGQGYEQYF

v_gene: TRBV7-2
d_gene: NA
j_gene: TRBJ2-7
abundance: NA
CDR3nt: TGTGCCAGCAGCACCCGGGAGCGGGACAAGTCCTCCTACGAGCAGTACTTC
CDR3aa: CASSTRERDKSSYEQYF

v_gene: TRBV11-2
d_gene: TRBD1
j_gene: TRBJ2-5
abundance: NA
CDR3nt: TGTGCCAGCAGCTTAGTTGGGACAGAAATGGAAGAGCAGTACTTC
CDR3aa: CASSLVGTEMEEQYF

v_gene: TRBV13
d_gene: TRBD2
j_gene: TRBJ2-5
abundance: NA
CDR3nt: TGTGCCAGCAGCTTAGGCGCGAGGACTAGCGTGGAGACCCAGTACTTC
CDR3aa: CASSLGARTSVETQYF

v_gene: TRBV7-2
d_gene: TRBD1
j_gene: TRBJ2-5
abundance: NA
CDR3nt: TGTGCCAGCAGCCCGATAGACAGGGGTACGGAGACCCAGTACTTC
CDR3aa: CASSPIDRGTETQYF

v_gene: TRBV2
d_gene: TRBD1
j_gene: TRBJ1-1
abundance: few
CDR3nt: TGTGCCAGCAGGAACGCCGTCCCCACAGGGGGCACTGAAGCTTTCTTT
CDR3aa: CASRNAVPTGGTEAFF

v_gene: TRBV5-1
d_gene: TRBD2
j_gene: TRBJ2-1
abundance: once
CDR3nt: TGCGCCAGCAGCCTAGCGGGAGGGACCTCCTACAATGAGCAGTTCTTC
CDR3aa: CASSLAGGTSYNEQFF

v_gene: TRBV5-1
d_gene: NA
j_gene: TRBJ2-5
abundance: few
CDR3nt: TGCGCCAGCAGCGAACTCTGGGAGCGGGAGACCCAGTACTTC
CDR3aa: CASSELWERETQYF

v_gene: TRBV4-1
d_gene: NA
j_gene: TRBJ1-4
abundance: few
CDR3nt: TGCGCCAGCAGCCAAGAATATTATCAGGGTATGGAAAAACTGTTTTTT
CDR3aa: CASSQEYYQGMEKLFF

v_gene: TRBV12-3/TRBV12-4
d_gene: NA
j_gene: TRBJ2-5
abundance: few
CDR3nt: TGTGCCAGCACCTTCAGGGGTGGCCAAGAGACCCAGTACTTC
CDR3aa: CASTFRGGQETQYF

v_gene: TRBV4-3
d_gene: NA
j_gene: TRBJ2-7
abundance: few
CDR3nt: TGCGCCAGCAGCTTAACCCGCTCGGGATCGCCGAACGAGCAGTACTTC
CDR3aa: CASSLTRSGSPNEQYF

v_gene: TRBV5-6
d_gene: NA
j_gene: TRBJ2-3
abundance: few
CDR3nt: TGTGCCAGCAGCTCTTTGGACAGACTTTACACAGATACGCAGTATTTT
CDR3aa: CASSSLDRLYTDTQYF

v_gene: TRBV7-9
d_gene: NA
j_gene: TRBJ2-7
abundance: few
CDR3nt: TGTGCCAGCAGCTTAACCCCGGACTACTACGAGCAGTACTTC
CDR3aa: CASSLTPDYYEQYF

v_gene: TRBV7-8
d_gene: TRBD2
j_gene: TRBJ2-3
abundance: NA
CDR3nt: TGTGCCAGCAGCTCCGGGGGACCGGCTAGCGGGATCTCAGATACGCAGTATTTT
CDR3aa: CASSSGGPASGISDTQYF

v_gene: TRBV4-3
d_gene: NA
j_gene: TRBJ2-7
abundance: few
CDR3nt: TGCGCCAGCAGCCAAGATAAGTTTTTCGAGCAGTACTTC
CDR3aa: CASSQDKFFEQYF

v_gene: TRBV10-1
d_gene: TRBD1
j_gene: TRBJ1-6
abundance: few
CDR3nt: TGCGCCAGCAGTGGCCAGGGGGATTCACCCCTCCACTTT
CDR3aa: CASSGQGDSPLHF

v_gene: TRBV29-1
d_gene: TRBD2
j_gene: TRBJ2-5
abundance: few
CDR3nt: TGCAGCGTTGAAGGGCTAGCGGGGGCAGAGACCCAGTACTTC
CDR3aa: CSVEGLAGAETQYF

v_gene: TRBV3-1
d_gene: NA
j_gene: TRBJ2-1
abundance: NA
CDR3nt: TGTGCCAGCAGCCAAGATCTTAGGGTGAGCTCCTACAATGAGCAGTTCTTC
CDR3aa: CASSQDLRVSSYNEQFF

v_gene: TRBV3-1
d_gene: NA
j_gene: TRBJ1-1
abundance: NA
CDR3nt: TGTGCCAGCAGCCAAATGACAGGGAACACTGAAGCTTTCTTT
CDR3aa: CASSQMTGNTEAFF

v_gene: TRBV24-1
d_gene: TRBD2
j_gene: TRBJ2-2
abundance: NA
CDR3nt: TGTGCCACCAGTGATCGGGGTAGCGGGAAGAACACCGGGGAGCTGTTTTTT
CDR3aa: CATSDRGSGKNTGELFF